This T cell receptor (beta chain) was found in a study of identical twins. Regarding the study as a whole: Out-of-frame alpha sequences that twins shared showed excess low generation probability. The study based its conclusions on cross-sectional statistical analysis and did not follow the same donors. Abundant beta clonotypes from cord blood had fewer insertions, unlike memory repertoires, which showed none.

In every case, the donor was a healthy Caucasian. As concerns this clonotype: Its specificity is not known.

This CDR3 comprises 13 residues. Germline CDR1 reads DFQATT; CDR2 reads SNEGSKA (reference sequence). The V and J ends lost 3 bases and 2 bases respectively, with 10 bases between them. TCRdb analysed the 5' RACE reads with MiXCR anew, one entry per CDR3 protein. The table lists more than 650,000 distinct CDR3 sequences, less than 7% of them singletons. This TCR was recovered from a man in his late teens or twenties in good health. The material sequenced was naive T cells sorted from blood. The chain couples TRBV20-1 to TRBJ1-1; D gene ambiguous. The DNA of the CDR3 is TGCAGTGCTAGCGACGCAGAAAACACTGAAGCTTTCTTT. Translating gives CSASDAENTEAFF.